Below, one T cell receptor beta chain is given with its context. Its antigen remains unidentified. Every isolated RNA sample was fully reverse transcribed, so sequencing captured expressed TCRB transcripts. Produced via immunoSEQ multiplex PCR; TCRdb's table is partial and in-frame only. The table records some 150,000 clones, 9.2% of them present only once. Sorting based on CD45RO/CCR7/CD25/CD127/CD95/CD27 separated CD4+ naive, central memory, regulatory and stem cell-like memory cells. The CDR3 extends over 15 amino acids. V was clipped by 3 bases and J by 7 bases; unmatched bases: 6. Germline V gives CDR1 SGHRS, CDR2 YFSETQ. The data originate from a study of beta chain features in type 1 diabetes. Whole-study findings and limits: PCR might pick shorter templates more often, in the same way for patients and controls.

The source of this sequence is a man aged 18 to 30 in good health. The sequenced sample consisted of central memory CD4+ T cells from blood. This chain connects TRBV5-1 to TRBJ1-6; 8 bases agree with TRBD1. CDR3: CASSSRTGQNSPLHF. In DNA, the CDR3 is TGCGCCAGCAGCTCGCGGACAGGGCAGAATTCACCCCTCCACTTT.